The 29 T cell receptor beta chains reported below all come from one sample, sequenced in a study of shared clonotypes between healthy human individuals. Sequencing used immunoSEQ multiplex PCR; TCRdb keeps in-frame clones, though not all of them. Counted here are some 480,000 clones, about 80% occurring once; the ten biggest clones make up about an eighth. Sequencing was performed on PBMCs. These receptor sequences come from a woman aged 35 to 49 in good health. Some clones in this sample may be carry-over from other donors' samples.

The CDR3 region is CASSVRDLSSYEQYF. The DNA for the CDR3 is TGTGCCAGCAGCGTAAGAGATCTAAGCTCCTACGAGCAGTACTTC. The rearrangement uses TRBV9 and TRBJ2-7, with D unresolved. The V gene lost 1 base and the J gene lost 0 bases, with 11 bases spanning the gap. CDR1 is SGDLS and CDR2 is YYNGEE in the germline V gene. CDR3 size: 15 residues.

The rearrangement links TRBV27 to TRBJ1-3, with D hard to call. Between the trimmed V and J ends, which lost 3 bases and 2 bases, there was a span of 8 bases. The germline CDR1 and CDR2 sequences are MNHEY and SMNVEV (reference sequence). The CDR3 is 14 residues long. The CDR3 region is CASSLTAAGNTIYF. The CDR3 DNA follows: TGTGCCAGCAGTTTGACGGCAGCTGGAAACACCATATATTTT.

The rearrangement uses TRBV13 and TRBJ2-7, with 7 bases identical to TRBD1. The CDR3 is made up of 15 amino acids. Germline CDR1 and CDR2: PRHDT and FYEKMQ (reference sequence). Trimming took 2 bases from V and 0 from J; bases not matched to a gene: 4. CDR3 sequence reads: CASSLPGQNSYEQYF. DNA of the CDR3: TGTGCCAGCAGCTTACCGGGACAGAACTCCTACGAGCAGTACTTC.

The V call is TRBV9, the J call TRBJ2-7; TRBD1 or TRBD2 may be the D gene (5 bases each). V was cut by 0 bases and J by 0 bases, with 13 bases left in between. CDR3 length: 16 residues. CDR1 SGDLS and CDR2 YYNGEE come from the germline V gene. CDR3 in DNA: TGTGCCAGCAGCGTAGCAAGGGACGGTGACTCCTACGAGCAGTACTTC. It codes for CASSVARDGDSYEQYF.

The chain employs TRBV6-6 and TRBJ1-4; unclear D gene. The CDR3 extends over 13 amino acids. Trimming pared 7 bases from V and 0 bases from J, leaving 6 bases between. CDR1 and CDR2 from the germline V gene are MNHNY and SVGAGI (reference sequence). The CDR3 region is CASTRSTNEKLFF. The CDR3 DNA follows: TGTGCCAGCACGCGGTCAACTAATGAAAAACTGTTTTTT.

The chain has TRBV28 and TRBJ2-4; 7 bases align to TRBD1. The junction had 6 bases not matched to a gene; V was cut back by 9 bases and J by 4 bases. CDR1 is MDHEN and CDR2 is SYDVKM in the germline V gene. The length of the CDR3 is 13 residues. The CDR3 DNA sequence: TGTGCCAGTCTCGACAGGGATAAAAACATTCAGTACTTC. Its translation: CASLDRDKNIQYF.

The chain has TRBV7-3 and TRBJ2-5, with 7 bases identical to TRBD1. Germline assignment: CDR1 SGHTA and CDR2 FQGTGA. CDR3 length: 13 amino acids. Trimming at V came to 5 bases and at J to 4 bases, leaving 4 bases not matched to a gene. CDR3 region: CASSQQGLETQYF. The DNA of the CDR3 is TGTGCCAGCAGCCAACAGGGGCTAGAGACCCAGTACTTC.

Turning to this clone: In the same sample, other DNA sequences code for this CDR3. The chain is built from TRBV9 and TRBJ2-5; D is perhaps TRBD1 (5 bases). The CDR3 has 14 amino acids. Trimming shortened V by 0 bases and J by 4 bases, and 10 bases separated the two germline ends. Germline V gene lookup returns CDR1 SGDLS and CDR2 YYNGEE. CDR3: CASSVAPQGETQYF. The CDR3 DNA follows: TGTGCCAGCAGCGTAGCTCCGCAGGGAGAGACCCAGTACTTC.

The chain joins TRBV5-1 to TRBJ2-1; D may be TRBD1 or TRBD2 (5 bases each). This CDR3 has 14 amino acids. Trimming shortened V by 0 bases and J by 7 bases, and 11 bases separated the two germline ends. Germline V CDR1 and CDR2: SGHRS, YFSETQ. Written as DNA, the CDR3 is TGCGCCAGCAGCTTGGGCAGCGGACATAATGAGCAGTTCTTC. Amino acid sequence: CASSLGSGHNEQFF.

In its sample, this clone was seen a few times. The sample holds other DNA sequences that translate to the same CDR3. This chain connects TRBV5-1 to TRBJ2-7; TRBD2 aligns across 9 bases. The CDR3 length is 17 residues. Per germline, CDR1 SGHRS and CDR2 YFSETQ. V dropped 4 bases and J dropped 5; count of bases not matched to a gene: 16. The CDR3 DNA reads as TGCGCCAGCAGCACCGGGGTAGCGGGAGACCGGACCGACGAGCAGTACTTC. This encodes CASSTGVAGDRTDEQYF.

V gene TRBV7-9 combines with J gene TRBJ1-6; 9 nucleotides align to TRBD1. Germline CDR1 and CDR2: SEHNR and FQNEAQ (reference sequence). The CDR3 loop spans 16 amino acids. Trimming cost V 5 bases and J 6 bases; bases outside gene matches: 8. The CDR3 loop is CASSHLQGARNSPLHF. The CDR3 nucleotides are TGTGCCAGCAGCCACCTACAGGGGGCGCGTAATTCACCCCTCCACTTT.

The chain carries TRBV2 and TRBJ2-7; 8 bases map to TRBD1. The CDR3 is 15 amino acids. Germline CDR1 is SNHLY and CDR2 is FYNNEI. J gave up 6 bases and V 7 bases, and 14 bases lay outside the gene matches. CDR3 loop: CASNLPDRVSLEQYF. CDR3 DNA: TGTGCCAGCAATCTGCCGGACAGGGTTTCGCTCGAGCAGTACTTC.

The CDR3 DNA reads TGCAGCGGGATCGAGGGTGGCAGTAAAGAGACCCAGTACTTC. The encoded protein is CSGIEGGSKETQYF. This chain links TRBV29-1 with TRBJ2-5; tentatively, D is TRBD2 (5 bases). V lost 7 bases and J lost 3, with 18 bases in between. This CDR3 comprises 14 residues. The germline V gene has CDR1 SQVTM and CDR2 ANQGSEA. The full variable domain, its missing parts supplied by reference TRBV29-1 and TRBJ2-5, is SAVISQKPSRDICQRGTSLTIQCQVDSQVTMMFWYRQQPGQSLTLIATANQGSEATYESGFVIDKFPISRPNLTFSTLTVSNMSPEDSSIYLCSGIEGGSKETQYFGPGTRLLVL.

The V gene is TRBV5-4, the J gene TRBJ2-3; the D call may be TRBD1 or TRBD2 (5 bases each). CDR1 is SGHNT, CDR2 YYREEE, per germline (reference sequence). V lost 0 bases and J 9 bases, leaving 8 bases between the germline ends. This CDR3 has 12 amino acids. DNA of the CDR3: TGTGCCAGCAGCTTGGATTGGGGGACGCAGTATTTT. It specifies CASSLDWGTQYF.

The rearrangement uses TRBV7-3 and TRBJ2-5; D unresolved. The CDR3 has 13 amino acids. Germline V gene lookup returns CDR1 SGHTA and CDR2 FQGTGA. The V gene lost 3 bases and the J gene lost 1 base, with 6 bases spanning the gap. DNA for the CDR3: TGTGCCAGCAGCTTTTCCCCCCAAGAGACCCAGTACTTC. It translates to CASSFSPQETQYF. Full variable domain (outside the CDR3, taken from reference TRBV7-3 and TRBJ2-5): GAGVSQTPSNKVTEKGKYVELRCDPISGHTALYWYRQSLGQGPEFLIYFQGTGAADDSGLPNDRFFAVRPEGSVSTLKIQRTERGDSAVYLCASSFSPQETQYFGPGTRLLVL.

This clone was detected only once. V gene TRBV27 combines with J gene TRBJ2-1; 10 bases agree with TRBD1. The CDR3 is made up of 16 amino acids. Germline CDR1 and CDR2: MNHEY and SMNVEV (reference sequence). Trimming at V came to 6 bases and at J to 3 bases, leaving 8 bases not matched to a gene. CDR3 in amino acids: CASRKARDRGYNEQFF. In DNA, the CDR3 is TGTGCCAGCAGGAAGGCCCGGGACAGGGGCTACAATGAGCAGTTCTTC.

Here the CDR3 DNA reads TGTGCCAGCAGTTTATTGCGGGGGCCGGTCACTGAAGCTTTCTTT. This codes for CASSLLRGPVTEAFF. The chain employs TRBV27 and TRBJ1-1; D may be TRBD1 (6 bases). The CDR3 totals 15 residues. From germline, CDR1 is MNHEY and CDR2 SMNVEV (reference sequence). The V and J ends lost 1 base and 4 bases respectively, with 13 bases between them.

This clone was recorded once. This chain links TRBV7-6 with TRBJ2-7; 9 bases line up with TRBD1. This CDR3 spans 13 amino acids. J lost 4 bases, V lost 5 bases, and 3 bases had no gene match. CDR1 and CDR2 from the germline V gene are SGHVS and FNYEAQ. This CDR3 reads CASSGGQGYEQYF. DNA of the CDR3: TGTGCCAGCAGCGGGGGACAGGGTTACGAGCAGTACTTC.

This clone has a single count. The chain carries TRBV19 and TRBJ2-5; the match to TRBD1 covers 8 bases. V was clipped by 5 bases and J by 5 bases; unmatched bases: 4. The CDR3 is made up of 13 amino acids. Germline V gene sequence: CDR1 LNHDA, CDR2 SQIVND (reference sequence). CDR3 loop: CASSADRVETQYF. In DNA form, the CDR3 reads TGTGCCAGTAGTGCGGACAGGGTTGAGACCCAGTACTTC. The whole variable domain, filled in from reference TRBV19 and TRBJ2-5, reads DGGITQSPKYLFRKEGQNVTLSCEQNLNHDAMYWYRQDPGQGLRLIYYSQIVNDFQKGDIAEGYSVSREKKESFPLTVTSAQKNPTAFYLCASSADRVETQYFGPGTRLLVL.

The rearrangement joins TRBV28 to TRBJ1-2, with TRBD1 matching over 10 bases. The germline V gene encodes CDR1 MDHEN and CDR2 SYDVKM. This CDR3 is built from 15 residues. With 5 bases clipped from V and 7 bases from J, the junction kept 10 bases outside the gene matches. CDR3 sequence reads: CASSKPGQGRAGYTF. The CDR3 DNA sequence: TGTGCCAGCAGTAAACCGGGACAGGGGAGGGCTGGCTACACCTTC.

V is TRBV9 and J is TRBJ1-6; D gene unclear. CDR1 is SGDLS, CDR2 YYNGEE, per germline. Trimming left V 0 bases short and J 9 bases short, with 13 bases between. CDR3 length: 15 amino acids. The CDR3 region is CASSVGATPTSPLHF. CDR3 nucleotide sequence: TGTGCCAGCAGCGTAGGTGCGACACCAACTTCACCCCTCCACTTT.

The CDR3 DNA follows: TGTGCCAGCAGCCTCAGAAGCTGGGACCAAGAGACCCAGTACTTC. Its translation: CASSLRSWDQETQYF. The J gene is TRBJ2-5, the V gene TRBV27; D unclear. V lost 6 bases and J 0 bases, leaving 14 bases between the germline ends. Looked up from germline, CDR1 is MNHEY and CDR2 is SMNVEV (reference sequence). The CDR3 has 15 residues.

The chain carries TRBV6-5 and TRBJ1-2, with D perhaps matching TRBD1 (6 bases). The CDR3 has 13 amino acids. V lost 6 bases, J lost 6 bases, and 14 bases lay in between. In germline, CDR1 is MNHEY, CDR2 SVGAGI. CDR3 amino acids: CASRTTGQDGYTF. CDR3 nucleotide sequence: TGTGCCAGCAGGACTACAGGGCAAGATGGCTACACCTTC.

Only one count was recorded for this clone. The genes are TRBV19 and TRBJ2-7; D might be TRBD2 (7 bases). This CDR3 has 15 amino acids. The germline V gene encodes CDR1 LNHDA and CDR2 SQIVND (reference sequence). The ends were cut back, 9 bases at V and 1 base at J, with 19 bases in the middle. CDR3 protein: CASRPPGGSSYEQYF. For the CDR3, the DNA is TGTGCCAGCCGACCTCCGGGGGGCTCTTCCTACGAGCAGTACTTC.

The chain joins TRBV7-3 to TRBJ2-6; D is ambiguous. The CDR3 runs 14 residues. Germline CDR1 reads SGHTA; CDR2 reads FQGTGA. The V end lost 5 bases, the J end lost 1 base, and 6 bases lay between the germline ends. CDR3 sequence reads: CASSLESGANVLTF. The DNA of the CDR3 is TGTGCCAGCAGCCTCGAATCTGGGGCCAACGTCCTGACTTTC.

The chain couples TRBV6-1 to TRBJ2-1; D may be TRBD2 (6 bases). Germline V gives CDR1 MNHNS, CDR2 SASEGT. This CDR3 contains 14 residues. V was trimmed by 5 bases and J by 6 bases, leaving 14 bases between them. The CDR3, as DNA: TGTGCCAGCAGTCCCACAGGAGCGGGCAATGAGCAGTTCTTC. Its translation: CASSPTGAGNEQFF.

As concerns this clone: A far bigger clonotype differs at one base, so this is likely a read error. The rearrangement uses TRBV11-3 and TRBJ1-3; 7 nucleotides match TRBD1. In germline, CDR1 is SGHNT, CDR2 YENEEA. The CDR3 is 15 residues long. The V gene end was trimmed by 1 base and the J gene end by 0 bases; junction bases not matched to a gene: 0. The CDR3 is CASSLAGGSGNTIYF. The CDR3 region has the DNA TGTGCCAGCAGCTTAGCAGGGGGCTCTGGAAACACCATATATTTT.

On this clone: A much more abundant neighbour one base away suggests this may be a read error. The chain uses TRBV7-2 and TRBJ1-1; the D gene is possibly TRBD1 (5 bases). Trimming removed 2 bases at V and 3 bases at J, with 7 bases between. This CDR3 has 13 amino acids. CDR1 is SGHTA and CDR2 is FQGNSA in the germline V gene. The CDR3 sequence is CASSLTGDTEAFF. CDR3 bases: TGTGCCAGCAGCTTAACGGGGGACACTGAAGCTTTCTTT.

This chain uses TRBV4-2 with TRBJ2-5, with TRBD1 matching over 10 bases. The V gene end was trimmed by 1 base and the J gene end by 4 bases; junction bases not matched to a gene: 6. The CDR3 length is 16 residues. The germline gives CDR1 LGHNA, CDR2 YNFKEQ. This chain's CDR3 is CASSQAVGTGAETQYF. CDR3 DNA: TGTGCCAGCAGCCAAGCGGTTGGGACAGGGGCAGAGACCCAGTACTTC.